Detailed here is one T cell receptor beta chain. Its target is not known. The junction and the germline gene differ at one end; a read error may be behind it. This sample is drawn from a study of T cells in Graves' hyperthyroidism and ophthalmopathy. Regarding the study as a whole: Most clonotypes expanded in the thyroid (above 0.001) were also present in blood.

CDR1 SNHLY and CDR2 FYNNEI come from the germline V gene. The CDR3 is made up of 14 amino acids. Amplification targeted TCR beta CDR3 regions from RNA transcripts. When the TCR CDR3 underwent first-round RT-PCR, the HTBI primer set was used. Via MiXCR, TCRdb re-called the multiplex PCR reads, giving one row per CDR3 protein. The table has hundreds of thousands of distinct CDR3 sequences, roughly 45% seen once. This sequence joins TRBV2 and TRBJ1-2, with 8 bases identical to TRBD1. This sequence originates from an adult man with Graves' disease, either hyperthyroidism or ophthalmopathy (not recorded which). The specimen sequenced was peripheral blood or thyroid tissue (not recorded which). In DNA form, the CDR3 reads TGTGTCAGCAGGCCCGCGGGCAGGGGGCGCGACTACACCTTC. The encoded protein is CVSRPAGRGRDYTF.